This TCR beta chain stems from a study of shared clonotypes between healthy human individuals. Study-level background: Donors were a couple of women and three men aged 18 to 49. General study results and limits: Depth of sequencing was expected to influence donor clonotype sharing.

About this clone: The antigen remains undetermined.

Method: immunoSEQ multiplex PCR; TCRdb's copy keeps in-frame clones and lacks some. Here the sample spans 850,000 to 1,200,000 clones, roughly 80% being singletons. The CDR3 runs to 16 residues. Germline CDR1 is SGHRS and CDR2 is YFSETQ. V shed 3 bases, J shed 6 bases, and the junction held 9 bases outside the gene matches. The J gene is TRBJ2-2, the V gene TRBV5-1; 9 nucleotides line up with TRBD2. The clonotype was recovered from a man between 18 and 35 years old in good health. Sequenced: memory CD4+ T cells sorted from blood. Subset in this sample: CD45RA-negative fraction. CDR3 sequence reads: CASSSPGGLAPGELFF. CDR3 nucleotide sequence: TGCGCCAGCAGCTCCCCTGGGGGACTAGCTCCCGGGGAGCTGTTTTTT.